The present TCR beta chain was sequenced within a study of human CD8 memory T cell subsets. Study-wide points: Estimates that used Chao1 suggested higher diversity in stem-like memory T cells than in precursor exhausted T cells. When compared with each other, stem-like memory and precursor exhausted T cell repertoires showed minimal overlap.

Germline V gene sequence: CDR1 SQVTM, CDR2 ANQGSEA. This CDR3 has 13 amino acids. In the case of this clonotype: What it binds is not known.

UMI-labeled 5' RACE yielded the TCR beta libraries. TCRdb re-called the 5' RACE reads and shows each CDR3 protein once, DNA omitted. Recorded here are about 6,900 distinct CDR3 sequences; the top ten clones represent over 20%. Early memory CD8+ T cells that were CCR7+ PD-1+ TIGIT+ with exhausted-like traits constituted the TPEX cells. PBMC were drawn from healthy donors' buffy coats. Negative magnetic separation was used for the enrichment of total CD8+ T cells. The chain employs TRBV29-1 and TRBJ2-7; TCRdb selects TRBD1, and the lack of DNA leaves this call unchecked. Sequencing was done on a sample of CD8+ T cells from PBMCs. The source is a human donor in good health. The CDR3 sequence is CSVDIGVGYEQYF.